This T cell receptor beta chain was captured in a study of radiation and T cells in renal cell carcinoma (dated by TCRdb to the early 2020s). Turning to the overall study: The samples were obtained from a clinical trial, where primary renal cell carcinomas were treated with 15 Gy stereotactic body radiation therapy and then removed by nephrectomy 4 weeks afterward. In total, 50 to 60 samples underwent TCR beta sequencing: approximately 25 tumors plus 27 peripheral blood samples. Across all 50 or so samples, 3,800,000 or so unique CDR3 nucleotide sequences encoding around 2.8 million unique CDR3 amino acid sequences were identified.

The immunoSEQ kit was used, according to the manufacturer's recommendations, to generate TCR beta libraries from genomic DNA. For library preparation, a first multiplex PCR was performed with proprietary primers, followed by a second PCR in which unique barcodes were added, and bead cleanups were performed after each round. Each sample batch included a kit-provided positive control reaction and a negative control reaction. The final libraries were assessed on an Agilent 4200 TapeStation D1000 ScreenTape, pooled by volume, and quantified by qPCR. An Illumina NextSeq500 fitted with a MidOutput 150-cycle cartridge performed the sequencing, running 156 Read1 cycles and 15 Index1 cycles with the kit's custom primers. The pooled library was loaded at approximately 0.92 pM, and 20% PhiX control was spiked in. Under the source paper's analysis protocol: Vendor-processed data were analyzed in R, and a clonotype was defined as all T cells sharing the same CDR3 nucleotide sequence. In the clone abundance analyses, frequencies in each sample were normalized to that sample's 10,000 most abundant clones. Before analysis, public T cell clones were removed, and these numbered fewer than six per sample on average. An abundance difference of at least 32-fold between compartments was the criterion for calling clonotypes tumor-enriched or baseline blood-enriched. Clonotypes expanded or contracted between blood time points were identified with a beta-binomial differential abundance model. Similarity between tumor and blood repertoires was quantified using the Baroni-Urbani and Buser coefficient, and groups were compared with two-tailed Wilcoxon tests in R. TCRdb took this table from immuneACCESS and kept in-frame rearrangements with V and J called. Such tables lack part of the clones; where checked against another copy, unresolved V genes explain under half of the gap, and the rest is unexplained. V, J and clone size derive from that table, while D and trimming were established from the DNA sequence. This sample has around 140,000 clones in its table, and roughly nine tenths of those were observed once. Clones ranked in the top ten supply roughly 4% of the sample.

Points the paper makes about the study in general: An increase in top tumor clonotypes in blood was observed from baseline to 2 weeks post-radiation, followed by contraction by 4 weeks, which was taken to suggest transient expansion of tumor-resident clones. Tracking of blood repertoire dynamics stopped at roughly four weeks after treatment, with no follow-up past that point. Because no pretreatment tumor biopsies were available, whether clonotypes were present in the tumor at baseline could not be determined. With a single-armed trial design, the study had no way to address how radiation dose or scheduling affects the TCR repertoire.

In light of the paper, this sample's time point label describes: baseline pretreatment blood. The sample's treatment or condition, from its label and the paper: 15 Gy SBRT to primary tumor, nephrectomy 4 weeks later. To track tumor-enriched clonotypes, serial peripheral blood was sampled from radiation-treated patients at baseline and at 2 weeks and 4 weeks after SBRT. Renal cell carcinoma with clear cell pathology was present in all patients. The QIAamp DNA Blood Mini Kit (Qiagen) was used to prepare genomic DNA for TCR sequencing. Samples were included in the analyses only if all quality control checks were passed. Taken from cysteine to phenylalanine, the CDR3 has 14 residues. Just the 42-base CDR3 DNA is kept, in frame starting at base 1. Sequences MNHNS (CDR1) and SASEGT (CDR2) are obtained from the germline V gene. The V and J ends are trimmed by 3 bases and 7 bases, leaving 12 bases between them.

As for this clone: Its cognate antigen has yet to be identified. The sample holds no much larger clone one base away, and base qualities are not on file.

The source is a woman in her 70s with renal cell carcinoma. Rearrangement joined TRBV6-1 to TRBJ1-4; the D gene lacks a confident call. Sequenced here: blood, sampled from a patient whose treatment included radiotherapy and nephrectomy. In nucleotides, the sequence is TGTGCCAGCAGTGAGCCCGGGAAGGGTGAAAAACTGTTTTTT. Its translation is CASSEPGKGEKLFF.